Shown below are 28 T cell receptor beta chains from a single sample sequenced in a study of OX40 agonist ivuxolimab in advanced cancers. Produced via immunoSEQ multiplex PCR; TCRdb's table is partial and in-frame only. The sample comprises roughly 53,000 clones, nearly 95% of which are singletons, and 15% to 20% rests with the top ten. The sample consisted of CD4+ or CD8+ T cells sorted from blood, taken in a trial of the OX40 agonist ivuxolimab. The receptors originated from an adult with an advanced solid tumor such as melanoma, head and neck, liver or kidney cancer.

V and J are TRBV6-4 and TRBJ1-5, with D possibly being TRBD1 (6 bases). Trimming took off 8 bases at V and 7 bases at J, with 12 bases between the two ends. Germline CDR1 is MRHNA and CDR2 is SNTAGT. The CDR3 extends over 12 amino acids. The CDR3, as DNA: TGTGCCAGCCGACAGGAGAAACAGCCCCAGCATTTT. This sequence encodes CASRQEKQPQHF.

The chain couples TRBV29-1 to TRBJ2-3, with D tentatively TRBD1 or TRBD2 (5 bases each). CDR1 and CDR2 from the germline V gene are SQVTM and ANQGSEA. This CDR3 region has 14 residues. Trimming pared 2 bases from V and 6 bases from J, leaving 15 bases between. CDR3 loop: CSVEWDRSGDTQYF. CDR3 coding DNA: TGCAGCGTTGAATGGGACCGCTCGGGCGATACGCAGTATTTT.

The V gene is TRBV11-2, the J gene TRBJ2-7; D unresolved. This CDR3 has 11 amino acids. The V end was cut by 6 bases, the J end by 0 bases, with 3 bases between. The V gene's germline CDR1 is SGHAT and CDR2 FQNNGV. CDR3 residues: CASSFSYEQYF. Written as DNA, the CDR3 is TGTGCCAGCAGTTTCTCCTACGAGCAGTACTTC.

The chain employs TRBV28 and TRBJ2-7, with a possible D match to TRBD1 (5 bases). This CDR3 comprises 12 residues. The V gene's germline CDR1 is MDHEN and CDR2 SYDVKM. Trimming left V 5 bases short and J 5 bases short, with 10 bases between. The CDR3 DNA reads TGTGCCAGCAGTACCCAGGGCGACGAGCAGTACTTC. Translation gives CASSTQGDEQYF.

This chain uses TRBV28 with TRBJ2-1, with D possibly matching TRBD2 (7 bases). V gave up 2 bases and J gave up 3 bases, with 26 bases separating them. Germline lookup yields CDR1 MDHEN and CDR2 SYDVKM. There are 20 residues in the CDR3. CDR3 sequence reads: CASSLRGAGAGVSGYNEQFF. The CDR3 DNA sequence: TGTGCCAGCAGTTTACGGGGGGCGGGAGCCGGGGTATCGGGCTACAATGAGCAGTTCTTC.

The rearrangement links TRBV7-9 to TRBJ1-5, with D possibly TRBD1 on 5 matching bases. The germline V gene encodes CDR1 SEHNR and CDR2 FQNEAQ (reference sequence). CDR3 length equals 14 residues. Trimming left V 5 bases short and J 1 base short, with 9 bases between. The CDR3 loop is CASSQWDSNQPQHF. Here the CDR3 DNA reads TGTGCCAGCAGCCAATGGGACAGCAATCAGCCCCAGCATTTT.

The chain's CDR3 is CASSEALGPVNEKLFF. CDR3 nucleotide sequence: TGTGCCAGCAGTGAGGCCCTAGGTCCCGTCAATGAAAAACTGTTTTTT. This chain links TRBV27 with TRBJ1-4; no firm D call. Germline loops: CDR1 MNHEY, CDR2 SMNVEV (reference sequence). V was shortened by 5 bases and J by 5 bases, with 18 bases between the two germline ends. The CDR3 is made up of 16 amino acids.

The J gene is TRBJ2-3, the V gene TRBV7-8, with 8 bases matching TRBD2. Looked up from germline, CDR1 is SGHVS and CDR2 is FQNEAQ. CDR3 length: 16 residues. Germline trimming cut 6 bases from V and 3 bases from J; bases unmatched to any gene: 11. The CDR3, as DNA: TGTGCCAGCAGTTACGTTATACGGGAGGGGACAGATACGCAGTATTTT. Translating it yields CASSYVIREGTDTQYF.

The rearrangement links TRBV4-3 to TRBJ1-2; D might be TRBD1 (5 bases). The CDR3 runs 16 residues. CDR1 is LGHNA, CDR2 YSLEER, per germline. Trimming removed 0 bases from V and 6 bases from J, with 17 bases in between. The CDR3 spells CASSQDQGRVVDGYTF. Here the CDR3 DNA reads TGCGCCAGCAGCCAAGATCAGGGCAGGGTCGTGGATGGCTACACCTTC.

This CDR3 is CASSLAGGRALYF. The CDR3 DNA is TGTGCCAGCAGCTTGGCCGGCGGGAGGGCCCTATACTTC. The chain is built from TRBV5-5 and TRBJ2-4, with 9 bases matching TRBD2. Trimming at V came to 0 bases and at J to 16 bases, leaving 8 bases not matched to a gene. Germline V lookup: CDR1 SGHKS, CDR2 YYEKEE (reference sequence). This CDR3 region has 13 residues. Filled out from reference TRBV5-5 and TRBJ2-4, the complete variable domain reads DAGVTQSPTHLIKTRGQQVTLRCSPISGHKSVSWYQQVLGQGPQFIFQYYEKEERGRGNFPDRFSARQFPNYSSELNVNALLLGDSALYLCASSLAGGRALYFGAGTRLSVL.

J is TRBJ2-7 and V is TRBV19, with TRBD1 matching over 9 bases. Germline CDR1 LNHDA, CDR2 SQIVND (reference sequence). CDR3 size: 15 residues. The J segment lost 4 bases and the V segment lost 7 bases, leaving 11 bases of the junction unmatched. The CDR3 loop is CASTIGTGSPYEQYF. CDR3 DNA: TGTGCCAGTACCATAGGGACAGGGAGTCCATACGAGCAGTACTTC. Complete variable domain (other parts from reference TRBV19 and TRBJ2-7): DGGITQSPKYLFRKEGQNVTLSCEQNLNHDAMYWYRQDPGQGLRLIYYSQIVNDFQKGDIAEGYSVSREKKESFPLTVTSAQKNPTAFYLCASTIGTGSPYEQYFGPGTRLTVT.

The chain employs TRBV7-2 and TRBJ2-1, with D possibly TRBD1 on 6 matching bases. CDR1 is SGHTA and CDR2 is FQGNSA in the germline V gene. This CDR3 region has 17 residues. The germline V and J ends were trimmed by 5 bases and 0 bases, with 17 bases remaining between them. The CDR3 bases are TGTGCCAGCAGCACCCCCTCCTGGGACAACTCCTACAATGAGCAGTTCTTC. It translates to CASSTPSWDNSYNEQFF.

The chain employs TRBV27 and TRBJ1-4; TRBD1 might be the D (5 bases). This CDR3 has 13 amino acids. In germline, CDR1 is MNHEY, CDR2 SMNVEV (reference sequence). V was shortened by 8 bases and J by 4 bases, with 11 bases between the two germline ends. The CDR3 sequence: CASGLGGNEKLFF. The CDR3 nucleotides are TGTGCCAGCGGGCTGGGGGGTAATGAAAAACTGTTTTTT.

The chain links TRBV4-1 to TRBJ2-7; D might be TRBD2 (5 bases). Germline CDR1 reads MGHRA; CDR2 reads YSYEKL. V was shortened by 1 base and J by 2 bases, with 6 bases between the two germline ends. This CDR3 has 13 residues. The CDR3 sequence: CASSQAEAYEQYF. CDR3 nucleotide sequence: TGCGCCAGCAGCCAAGCGGAGGCCTACGAGCAGTACTTC.

The chain has TRBV14 and TRBJ2-3, with no clear D. This CDR3 has 15 residues. Trimming took 1 base from V and 3 from J, leaving 11 bases between them. In germline, CDR1 is SGHDN, CDR2 FVKESK. CDR3 loop: CASSQAVTDTDTQYF. Here the CDR3 DNA reads TGTGCCAGCAGCCAAGCCGTTACAGATACAGATACGCAGTATTTT.

The rearrangement links TRBV15 to TRBJ2-2, with D possibly TRBD1 on 7 matching bases. V was shortened by 8 bases and J by 7 bases, with 17 bases between the two germline ends. The CDR3 sequence is 14 residues long. Germline V lookup: CDR1 LNHNV, CDR2 YYDKDF (reference sequence). In DNA, the CDR3 is TGTGCCACCCGAGGAGGGGGCTTTGTCGGGGAGCTGTTTTTT. This translates into CATRGGGFVGELFF.

The V gene is TRBV9, the J gene TRBJ2-3; TRBD1 or TRBD2 may be the D gene (5 bases each). CDR1 and CDR2 from the germline V gene are SGDLS and YYNGEE. The V end lost 10 bases, the J end lost 4 bases, and 22 bases lay between the germline ends. There are 15 residues in the CDR3. CDR3 coding DNA: TGTGCCTCGACTGGGGCTAGCAATTTGCCAGATACGCAGTATTTT. Its protein product is CASTGASNLPDTQYF.

The chain is built from TRBV9 and TRBJ2-7; 7 bases agree with TRBD2. Germline V lookup: CDR1 SGDLS, CDR2 YYNGEE. V shed 4 bases and J 3 bases; nucleotides not matched to a gene: 10. CDR3 length: 15 residues. CDR3 bases: TGTGCCAGCAGCCCACGACTAGCAATGGTCTACGAGCAGTACTTC. It codes for CASSPRLAMVYEQYF.

The chain couples TRBV11-2 to TRBJ2-7, with TRBD1 matching over 7 bases. The ends lost 1 base at V and 7 bases at J; junction bases unmatched: 4. Germline V CDR1 and CDR2: SGHAT, FQNNGV. This CDR3 region has 13 residues. The CDR3 nucleotides read TGTGCCAGCAGCTTAGGGCAGGGGGATGAGCAGTACTTC. This encodes CASSLGQGDEQYF.

This chain connects TRBV29-1 to TRBJ1-1; D unclear. Trimming stripped 1 base from V and 0 bases from J, with 6 bases between. The CDR3 totals 13 residues. Germline CDR1 SQVTM, CDR2 ANQGSEA. Here the CDR3 reads CSVEGGLNTEAFF. The CDR3 nucleotides read TGCAGCGTTGAAGGCGGGTTGAACACTGAAGCTTTCTTT. Full variable domain (outside the CDR3, taken from reference TRBV29-1 and TRBJ1-1): SAVISQKPSRDICQRGTSLTIQCQVDSQVTMMFWYRQQPGQSLTLIATANQGSEATYESGFVIDKFPISRPNLTFSTLTVSNMSPEDSSIYLCSVEGGLNTEAFFGQGTRLTVV.

The chain couples TRBV5-6 to TRBJ2-1; D gene uncertain. CDR1 is SGHDT and CDR2 is YYEEEE in the germline V gene. This CDR3 is 15 amino acids long. V lost 0 bases and J 0 bases, leaving 7 bases between the germline ends. The CDR3 spells CASSLDLRSYNEQFF. The CDR3 bases are TGTGCCAGCAGCTTGGACCTACGCTCCTACAATGAGCAGTTCTTC.

This CDR3 reads CASSERASQGRQPQHF. CDR3 sequence (DNA): TGTGCCAGCAGTGAAAGGGCAAGCCAGGGGCGACAGCCCCAGCATTTT. The chain links TRBV6-1 to TRBJ1-5; the D gene is possibly TRBD1 (6 bases). The CDR3 loop spans 16 amino acids. V lost 2 bases and J 7 bases, leaving 18 bases between the germline ends. The germline gives CDR1 MNHNS, CDR2 SASEGT.

This chain joins TRBV7-9 and TRBJ2-2; D is undetermined. Trimming pared 5 bases from V and 8 bases from J, leaving 6 bases between. CDR1 and CDR2 (germline): SEHNR, FQNEAQ (reference sequence). CDR3 size: 11 residues. CDR3 residues: CASSPSGELFF. The CDR3 region has the DNA TGTGCCAGCAGCCCTTCGGGGGAGCTGTTTTTT.

CDR3 sequence: CASSQDSPGTYTGELFF. CDR3 sequence (DNA): TGCGCCAGCAGCCAAGATTCCCCAGGAACTTACACCGGGGAGCTGTTTTTT. The chain couples TRBV4-3 to TRBJ2-2, with D uncertain. The CDR3 runs 17 residues. In germline, CDR1 is LGHNA, CDR2 YSLEER. The germline V and J ends were trimmed by 0 bases and 3 bases, with 14 bases remaining between them.

The V gene is TRBV27, the J gene TRBJ1-2, with TRBD1 as a possible D gene (6 bases). V shed 4 bases and J shed 2 bases, with 14 bases lying between them. The CDR3 totals 15 residues. Germline values: CDR1 MNHEY, CDR2 SMNVEV (reference sequence). The CDR3 region is CASSYNHRVNYGYTF. As DNA, the CDR3 is TGTGCCAGCAGTTACAACCACAGGGTGAACTATGGCTACACCTTC.

This chain uses TRBV11-3 with TRBJ1-1; weak D call: TRBD1 (6 bases). Trimming removed 1 base at V and 3 bases at J, with 15 bases between. This CDR3 has 16 amino acids. Germline-derived CDR1 and CDR2 are SGHNT and YENEEA. CDR3 sequence: CASSLGTGRRYTEAFF. For the CDR3, the DNA is TGTGCCAGCAGCTTAGGTACAGGGAGAAGGTACACTGAAGCTTTCTTT. Complete variable domain (other parts from reference TRBV11-3 and TRBJ1-1): EAGVVQSPRYKIIEKKQPVAFWCNPISGHNTLYWYLQNLGQGPELLIRYENEEAVDDSQLPKDRFSAERLKGVDSTLKIQPAELGDSAVYLCASSLGTGRRYTEAFFGQGTRLTVV.

The gene calls are TRBV10-3 and TRBJ2-1; D gene uncertain. CDR3 length: 17 residues. V was cut by 0 bases and J by 4 bases, with 16 bases left in between. Germline-derived CDR1 and CDR2 are ENHRY and SYGVKD. CDR3: CAISESLTSPQYNEQFF. The DNA for the CDR3 is TGTGCCATCAGTGAGTCTTTGACTTCCCCCCAGTACAATGAGCAGTTCTTC.

V usage is TRBV28 and J usage is TRBJ2-1, with D hard to call. V was cut by 1 base and J by 4 bases, with 5 bases left in between. Germline V lookup: CDR1 MDHEN, CDR2 SYDVKM. This CDR3 is 13 amino acids long. CDR3 coding DNA: TGTGCCAGCAGTTTATTTCAATACAATGAGCAGTTCTTC. Translated: CASSLFQYNEQFF.